This TCR beta chain emerged from a study of blood T cells in healthy people across ages (dated by TCRdb to about 2015). Regarding the research as a whole: In model experiments, template switching captured about one uniquely barcoded TCR beta cDNA molecule for every two T cells. Two additional independent replicas of 1 million unique cDNA reads from the same blood draw were analyzed for two donors (one aged 18 to 29 and one aged 80 or older). Age-related changes in TCR beta repertoire diversity were measured in the study by deep sequencing normalized with unique cDNA molecular identifiers. To avoid experimental bias, donors of different ages were randomly spread across the sequencing lanes. Four age groups were formed from the donors: young (average approximately 15 years), middle-aged (approximately 40), aged (62) and long-lived (approximately 80). Study-level results and caveats: Compared with the aged group, more naive CD4+ T cells, fewer expanded clones and increased TCR diversity were shown by the long-lived group, suggesting age selection. Bulk unsorted PBMC profiling prevented conclusive comparison of naive and antigen-experienced compartments. A strong correlation was found between observed TCR beta diversity and the percentage of naive T cells measured by flow cytometry. Observed TCR beta diversity per million T cells fell roughly linearly with age, and a significant reduction was already apparent by age roughly 40. The CMV infection status of donors was not known, potentially confounding age-related changes in expanded clonotypes. Total diversity estimates from one million sequenced T cells were considered lower bounds and underestimates.

Library preparation was by 5' RACE. Reads for this sample came from an Illumina HiSeq 2500. A second PCR of 7 to 11 cycles was performed with a sample-barcoded 5' primer and a J-beta primer mix. Each TCR beta cDNA molecule received a unique molecular identifier from a template-switch 5' adaptor carrying 12 random nucleotides. Each sample yielded at least 2.5 million CDR3-containing paired-end reads. All of the RNA was converted into first-strand cDNA using the Mint cDNA synthesis kit, with a TRBC-specific oligonucleotide serving as the primer. Following uracil-DNA glycosylase treatment, all cDNA underwent a first 18-cycle PCR with the universal primers M1SS and BC2_uni_R. The original methods were these. For normalization, 1 million high-quality reads were randomly selected from each sample, with every read carrying a distinct molecular identifier. Reads sharing molecular identifiers were discarded rather than binned into consensus sequences. MiTCR, run with a Q25 quality threshold and the strictest error-elimination algorithm, handled CDR3 identification, clonotype clustering and error correction. Lower-bound total TCR beta diversity was estimated with a nonparametric unseen species model using Euler transformation. TCRdb reanalyzed the raw reads on its own, using fastp at Q25 for trimming and MiXCR for clone calling, and kept in-frame beta chains. Each record represents a unique CDR3 protein, reported with the most common genes and DNA among its rows. Here the V and J calls rest on TCRdb's processing, not on the authors' analysis. In this sample the table shows about 1.8 million distinct CDR3 sequences, 49% of which occur a single time. Jointly, the top ten make up roughly 2.1% of the sample.

The roughly 38 donors, aged roughly 6 to 100 years, were systemically healthy Caucasian individuals from Russia. Each donor gave about 9.2 milliliters of peripheral blood, drawn into EDTA-treated Vacutainer tubes. PBMCs were isolated by Ficoll-Paque density-gradient centrifugation, with at least 7 million obtained per sample. Total RNA, at least 6 micrograms per sample, was extracted from PBMCs with Trizol reagent. Naive CD45RAhigh/CD27high T cell percentages were measured by flow cytometry on a PBMC aliquot from every donor. This clonotype came up a few times. Its binding antigen is unknown. Per-nucleotide qualities are absent, and no much larger clonotype sits a single base away. The receptor's source is a middle-aged woman in good health. Sequences were obtained from blood.

The DNA sequence is given as TGTGCCAGCAGTCCCGCGCGATATGAGCAGTTCTTC. It is translated as CASSPARYEQFF. This receptor chain uses TRBV27 and TRBJ2-1; no confident D gene assignment can be made. The CDR3 has 12 amino acids, counting the end cysteine and phenylalanine. This entry keeps only the CDR3 DNA: 36 bases, framed from base 1. Taken from the germline V gene (reference sequence), the CDR1 and CDR2 loops are MNHEY and SMNVEV. The junction carries 10 bases between V and J, which are trimmed by 5 bases and 8 bases respectively.